Shown below are 32 T cell receptor beta chains from a single sample sequenced in a study of radiotherapy plus CTLA-4 blockade in lung cancer (dated by TCRdb to about 2018). Library creation used the immunoSEQ multiplex PCR assay. The clones in this table, taken by TCRdb from immuneACCESS, are in-frame only. Not every clone is retained; where verified, under half of the shortfall comes from an unresolved V gene, and the cause of the rest is unknown. Recorded for this sample are 86,000 or so clones; more than 60% of them occurred a single time. The ten largest account for 4% of the sample. The sample was peripheral blood, taken from a patient treated with radiotherapy plus ipilimumab. The receptors stem from a human donor with non-small cell lung cancer who had a partial response to radiotherapy plus ipilimumab. Some clones in this sample may be carry-over from other donors' samples.

The chain uses TRBV6-5 and TRBJ2-5; unclear D gene. Trimming left V 4 bases short and J 2 bases short, with 14 bases between. Per the germline V gene, CDR1 is MNHEY and CDR2 is SVGAGI. The CDR3 has 15 residues. The CDR3 DNA reads as TGTGCCAGCAGTTCATCCGCAGTAATACAAGAGACCCAGTACTTC. Translation gives CASSSSAVIQETQYF.

The CDR3: CASNDRGQGPDTQYF. The CDR3 bases are TGTGCCAGCAACGATAGGGGACAGGGCCCAGATACGCAGTATTTT. V usage is TRBV5-4 and J usage is TRBJ2-3; 9 nucleotides agree with TRBD1. Trimming cost V 6 bases and J 4 bases; bases outside gene matches: 9. Looked up from germline, CDR1 is SGHNT and CDR2 is YYREEE (reference sequence). The CDR3 has 15 residues.

Only one count was recorded for this clone. The chain has TRBV7-9 and TRBJ2-3; TRBD2 agrees at 7 bases. This CDR3 is 15 amino acids long. The trim removed 0 bases at V and 5 bases at J, leaving 5 bases unmatched. Germline CDR1 SEHNR, CDR2 FQNEAQ (reference sequence). CDR3 protein: CASSLAGGRRDTQYF. Written as DNA, the CDR3 is TGTGCCAGCAGCTTAGCGGGAGGGCGGAGAGATACGCAGTATTTT.

The rearrangement links TRBV6-1 to TRBJ1-2; TRBD1 is a possible D gene (6 bases). Trimming cost V 7 bases and J 11 bases, with 14 bases left between them. CDR3 length equals 11 residues. Germline loops: CDR1 MNHNS, CDR2 SASEGT. The CDR3 region is CASTDSRGYTF. The CDR3 bases are TGTGCCAGCACCGATTCCAGGGGATACACCTTC.

This clone turned up a few times. The DNA for the CDR3 is TGCGCCAGCAGCCTCCTTCCTGACAGGGCCCACGAGCAGTACTTC. This gives the protein CASSLLPDRAHEQYF. The rearrangement uses TRBV5-1 and TRBJ2-7; TRBD1 aligns across 7 bases. Germline CDR1 is SGHRS and CDR2 is YFSETQ. After removal of 4 bases from V and 5 bases from J, the junction contained 12 bases not matched to a gene. CDR3 length equals 15 residues. The variable domain in full, with the rest retrieved from reference TRBV5-1 and TRBJ2-7, is KAGVTQTPRYLIKTRGQQVTLSCSPISGHRSVSWYQQTPGQGLQFLFEYFSETQRNKGNFPGRFSGRQFSNSRSEMNVSTLELGDSALYLCASSLLPDRAHEQYFGPGTRLTVT.

This chain links TRBV7-9 with TRBJ1-1; 11 positions agree with TRBD1. CDR1 is SEHNR, CDR2 FQNEAQ, per germline (reference sequence). The CDR3 loop spans 16 amino acids. Trimming cost V 5 bases and J 3 bases; bases outside gene matches: 8. CDR3 DNA: TGTGCCAGCAGCCCTCGGACAGGGGGCCGGGACACTGAAGCTTTCTTT. This translates into CASSPRTGGRDTEAFF. Combining the CDR3 with reference TRBV7-9 and TRBJ1-1 gives the whole variable domain DTGVSQNPRHKITKRGQNVTFRCDPISEHNRLYWYRQTLGQGPEFLTYFQNEAQLEKSRLLSDRFSAERPKGSFSTLEIQRTEQGDSAMYLCASSPRTGGRDTEAFFGQGTRLTVV.

The rearrangement uses TRBV27 and TRBJ2-7; possible D gene TRBD2, 6 bases. This CDR3 comprises 13 residues. Trimming pared 4 bases from V and 9 bases from J, leaving 16 bases between. Germline V gives CDR1 MNHEY, CDR2 SMNVEV (reference sequence). CDR3 residues: CASSYRGGDPQYF. The CDR3 DNA reads TGTGCCAGCAGTTATCGGGGCGGGGACCCGCAGTACTTC.

This clone was found a few times. V is TRBV18 and J is TRBJ1-1; TRBD1 matches 7 bases. V shed 5 bases and J 5 bases; nucleotides not matched to a gene: 5. CDR1 KGHSH and CDR2 LQKENI come from the germline V gene. The CDR3 is made up of 13 amino acids. The CDR3 region has the DNA TGTGCCAGCTCAGGGGACAGATCGACTGAAGCTTTCTTT. Its translation is CASSGDRSTEAFF.

The rearrangement links TRBV19 to TRBJ2-2; D uncertain. Germline lookup yields CDR1 LNHDA and CDR2 SQIVND (reference sequence). The CDR3 extends over 13 amino acids. The V end lost 3 bases, the J end lost 6 bases, and 8 bases lay between the germline ends. CDR3 sequence (DNA): TGTGCCAGTAGTATTCAGGTGGCCGGGGAGCTGTTTTTT. This translates into CASSIQVAGELFF.

The chain recombines TRBV5-6 with TRBJ1-1; D unclear. This CDR3 has 15 amino acids. Trimming took 0 bases from V and 1 from J, leaving 10 bases between them. Germline V gene sequence: CDR1 SGHDT, CDR2 YYEEEE. CDR3 sequence: CASSLERVKNTEAFF. DNA for the CDR3: TGTGCCAGCAGCTTGGAGAGGGTTAAGAACACTGAAGCTTTCTTT.

The rearrangement joins TRBV6-5 to TRBJ1-1; no reliable D call. There are 15 residues in the CDR3. V was shortened by 6 bases and J by 0 bases, with 14 bases between the two germline ends. Germline V lookup: CDR1 MNHEY, CDR2 SVGAGI. CDR3 loop: CASRVSEDMNTEAFF. CDR3 nucleotides: TGTGCCAGCAGAGTCTCCGAAGACATGAACACTGAAGCTTTCTTT.

This chain uses TRBV7-9 with TRBJ2-6; 9 bases are shared with TRBD1. The CDR3 runs to 15 residues. Germline assignment: CDR1 SEHNR and CDR2 FQNEAQ (reference sequence). V lost 1 base to trimming and J lost 9 bases; unmatched junction nucleotides: 4. This CDR3 reads CASSLDRDRDNVLTF. CDR3 sequence (DNA): TGTGCCAGCAGCTTAGACCGGGACAGGGACAACGTCCTGACTTTC.

This clone occurred once. One junction end does not reproduce the germline sequence, and a read error may be involved. J is TRBJ1-2 and V is TRBV19; no firm D call. This CDR3 contains 15 residues. Looked up from germline, CDR1 is LNHDA and CDR2 is SQIVND (reference sequence). CDR3 protein: CASSSRRESNYGHTF. CDR3 sequence (DNA): TGTGCCAGTAGTTCACGGCGGGAAAGTAACTATGGCCACACCTTC. Variable domain in full (rest from reference TRBV19 and TRBJ1-2): DGGITQSPKYLFRKEGQNVTLSCEQNLNHDAMYWYRQDPGQGLRLIYYSQIVNDFQKGDIAEGYSVSREKKESFPLTVTSAQKNPTAFYLCASSSRRESNYGHTFGSGTRLTVV.

There are a few counts of this clone. The gene calls are TRBV28 and TRBJ1-5, with D uncertain. The V end lost 8 bases, the J end lost 5 bases, and 10 bases lay between the germline ends. This CDR3 region has 12 residues. From germline, CDR1 is MDHEN and CDR2 SYDVKM. CDR3 sequence: CASGPTDQPQHF. CDR3 DNA: TGTGCCAGCGGGCCGACGGATCAGCCCCAGCATTTT.

This rearrangement joins TRBV4-3 to TRBJ2-3; D uncertain. Trimming removed 0 bases from V and 4 bases from J, with 8 bases in between. From germline, CDR1 is LGHNA and CDR2 YSLEER. The CDR3 sequence is 14 residues long. The CDR3 reads CASSQDLRSDTQYF. In nucleotides, the CDR3 is TGCGCCAGCAGCCAAGATCTCAGGTCAGATACGCAGTATTTT.

This clone was seen more than once but under ten times. The chain links TRBV21-1 to TRBJ1-4; TRBD1 reflects the table's D call only, with no check against the DNA. TRBV21-1 is annotated as a pseudogene. This CDR3 has 17 residues. CDR3: CASSLLGQPKGNEKLFF. Here the CDR3 DNA reads TGTGCCAGCAGCCTCCTGGGGCAGCCCAAGGGTAATGAAAAACTGTTTTTT.

V and J are TRBV19 and TRBJ2-5, with TRBD1 identical over 8 bases. The CDR3 spans 13 residues. V was clipped by 6 bases and J by 3 bases; unmatched bases: 3. The germline V gene has CDR1 LNHDA and CDR2 SQIVND (reference sequence). The CDR3 region is CASSPQGEETQYF. CDR3 DNA sequence: TGTGCCAGTAGCCCACAGGGGGAAGAGACCCAGTACTTC.

This sequence joins TRBV6-5 and TRBJ1-5; D possibly corresponds to TRBD1 (5 bases). Germline V gene data show CDR1 as MNHEY and CDR2 as SVGAGI. The CDR3 has 14 residues. V shed 5 bases and J shed 11 bases, with 19 bases lying between them. The CDR3 here is CASSPRQRSGAQHF. The CDR3 nucleotides are TGTGCCAGCAGTCCTCGACAGCGCTCGGGGGCCCAGCATTTT.

The chain joins TRBV7-6 to TRBJ2-5; 8 nucleotides line up with TRBD2. Germline V CDR1 and CDR2: SGHVS, FNYEAQ. Trimming took 4 bases from V and 4 from J; bases not matched to a gene: 2. The CDR3 has 13 residues. The CDR3 reads CASSSGLVETQYF. Here the CDR3 DNA reads TGTGCCAGCAGCTCGGGACTAGTAGAGACCCAGTACTTC.

The chain has TRBV7-2 and TRBJ1-2; tentatively, D is TRBD1 (6 bases). Per germline, CDR1 SGHTA and CDR2 FQGNSA. The CDR3 runs to 14 residues. V was trimmed by 5 bases and J by 7 bases, leaving 17 bases between them. The CDR3 DNA reads TGTGCCAGCAGCCGAGCAACAGGGAGCTTTGGCTACACCTTC. Encoded protein: CASSRATGSFGYTF.

The chain uses TRBV6-1 and TRBJ1-6; maybe TRBD1 (5 bases). Trimming stripped 11 bases from V and 7 bases from J, with 15 bases between. Germline V lookup: CDR1 MNHNS, CDR2 SASEGT. CDR3 length: 13 residues. This CDR3 reads CAPSGVRNSPLHF. CDR3 nucleotide sequence: TGTGCCCCCTCGGGGGTACGGAATTCACCCCTCCACTTT.

V usage is TRBV27 and J usage is TRBJ2-2; tentative D call: TRBD1 (6 bases). CDR3 length equals 16 residues. Trimming cost V 5 bases and J 2 bases, with 15 bases left between them. The germline CDR1 and CDR2 sequences are MNHEY and SMNVEV (reference sequence). The CDR3 DNA reads as TGTGCCAGCAGTCACCTCGGACAGCCAAACACCGGGGAGCTGTTTTTT. Its protein is CASSHLGQPNTGELFF.

This clone has more than one count but fewer than ten. The V and J genes are TRBV27 and TRBJ2-3; 7 bases fit TRBD1. The CDR3 loop spans 15 amino acids. V lost 4 bases, J lost 3 bases, and 7 bases stayed unmatched. In germline, CDR1 is MNHEY, CDR2 SMNVEV (reference sequence). The CDR3: CASSSNRGWTDTQYF. The CDR3 coding sequence is TGTGCCAGCAGTTCTAACAGGGGTTGGACAGATACGCAGTATTTT.

The chain links TRBV6-1 to TRBJ1-2; possibly TRBD1 for D (5 bases). V shed 3 bases and J shed 7 bases, with 12 bases lying between them. This CDR3 is built from 13 residues. Germline V lookup: CDR1 MNHNS, CDR2 SASEGT. The CDR3 bases are TGTGCCAGCAGTGATGGCAGGGCCTCTGGCTACACCTTC. This gives the protein CASSDGRASGYTF.

J is TRBJ2-3 and V is TRBV5-1; D is undetermined. CDR3 size: 15 residues. With 0 bases removed from V and 4 bases from J, the gap between germline ends came to 12 bases. Germline CDR1 reads SGHRS; CDR2 reads YFSETQ. The DNA of the CDR3 is TGCGCCAGCAGCTTGGGGGCCGCACCCTCAGATACGCAGTATTTT. This translates into CASSLGAAPSDTQYF.

The chain combines TRBV2 with TRBJ2-1; the D gene is possibly TRBD1 (5 bases). The CDR3 contains 15 residues. With 6 bases removed from V and 5 bases from J, the gap between germline ends came to 17 bases. Germline CDR1 is SNHLY and CDR2 is FYNNEI. The CDR3 here is CASSPRTQGNNEQFF. CDR3 bases: TGTGCCAGCAGCCCAAGGACCCAGGGTAACAATGAGCAGTTCTTC.

Here the CDR3 DNA reads TGCGCCAGCAGCTTCGCTAGCGGCAACAATGAGCAGTTCTTC. It specifies CASSFASGNNEQFF. The V and J genes are TRBV5-1 and TRBJ2-1; 7 nucleotides agree with TRBD2. The J segment lost 5 bases and the V segment lost 2 bases, leaving 4 bases of the junction unmatched. The CDR3 totals 14 residues. Germline V lookup: CDR1 SGHRS, CDR2 YFSETQ.

The chain carries TRBV9 and TRBJ2-2, with TRBD2 matching over 8 bases. This CDR3 spans 16 amino acids. V shed 0 bases, J shed 3 bases, and the junction held 4 bases outside the gene matches. CDR1 and CDR2 from the germline V gene are SGDLS and YYNGEE. The DNA of the CDR3 is TGTGCCAGCAGCGTAGGGCCTAGCGGGTACACCGGGGAGCTGTTTTTT. Translated, it gives CASSVGPSGYTGELFF.

The V call is TRBV11-3, the J call TRBJ1-3; 9 nucleotides line up with TRBD1. Germline V CDR1 and CDR2: SGHNT, YENEEA. J lost 3 bases, V lost 5 bases, and 11 bases had no gene match. The CDR3 is 17 residues long. CDR3 sequence: CASSLSQGAILGNTIYF. The CDR3, as DNA: TGTGCCAGCAGCCTTTCACAGGGGGCGATACTTGGAAACACCATATATTTT.

A remark on this clone: The junction and the germline gene differ at one end; a read error may be behind it. V gene TRBV7-6 combines with J gene TRBJ1-3; TRBD1 aligns across 8 bases. With the DNA end fitting TRBJ2-2 better, the J assignment may be wrong. The CDR3 is 16 residues long. Germline V gene lookup returns CDR1 SGHVS and CDR2 FNYEAQ. Written as DNA, the CDR3 is TGCGCCAGCAGCTTATTCGCTCAGGGGGCTACCGGGGAGCTGTTTTTT. Its translation: CASSLFAQGATGELFF.

This chain joins TRBV7-3 and TRBJ2-3; 12 positions agree with TRBD2. Germline V gene data show CDR1 as SGHTA and CDR2 as FQGTGA. This CDR3 has 15 residues. V shed 3 bases and J 4 bases; nucleotides not matched to a gene: 2. This chain's CDR3 is CASSFSSGRADTQYF. Here the CDR3 DNA reads TGTGCCAGCAGCTTCTCTAGCGGGAGGGCAGATACGCAGTATTTT. Full variable domain (rest looked up from reference TRBV7-3 and TRBJ2-3): GAGVSQTPSNKVTEKGKYVELRCDPISGHTALYWYRQSLGQGPEFLIYFQGTGAADDSGLPNDRFFAVRPEGSVSTLKIQRTERGDSAVYLCASSFSSGRADTQYFGPGTRLTVL.

A single count supports this clone. The chain employs TRBV6-1 and TRBJ1-6; TRBD1 is a possible D gene (5 bases). Germline V gives CDR1 MNHNS, CDR2 SASEGT. The CDR3 totals 15 residues. V was pared by 5 bases and J by 5 bases, with 13 bases between. The CDR3 sequence is CASSPSTVNNSPLHF. The CDR3 nucleotides read TGTGCCAGCAGTCCTTCGACAGTAAATAATTCACCCCTCCACTTT.